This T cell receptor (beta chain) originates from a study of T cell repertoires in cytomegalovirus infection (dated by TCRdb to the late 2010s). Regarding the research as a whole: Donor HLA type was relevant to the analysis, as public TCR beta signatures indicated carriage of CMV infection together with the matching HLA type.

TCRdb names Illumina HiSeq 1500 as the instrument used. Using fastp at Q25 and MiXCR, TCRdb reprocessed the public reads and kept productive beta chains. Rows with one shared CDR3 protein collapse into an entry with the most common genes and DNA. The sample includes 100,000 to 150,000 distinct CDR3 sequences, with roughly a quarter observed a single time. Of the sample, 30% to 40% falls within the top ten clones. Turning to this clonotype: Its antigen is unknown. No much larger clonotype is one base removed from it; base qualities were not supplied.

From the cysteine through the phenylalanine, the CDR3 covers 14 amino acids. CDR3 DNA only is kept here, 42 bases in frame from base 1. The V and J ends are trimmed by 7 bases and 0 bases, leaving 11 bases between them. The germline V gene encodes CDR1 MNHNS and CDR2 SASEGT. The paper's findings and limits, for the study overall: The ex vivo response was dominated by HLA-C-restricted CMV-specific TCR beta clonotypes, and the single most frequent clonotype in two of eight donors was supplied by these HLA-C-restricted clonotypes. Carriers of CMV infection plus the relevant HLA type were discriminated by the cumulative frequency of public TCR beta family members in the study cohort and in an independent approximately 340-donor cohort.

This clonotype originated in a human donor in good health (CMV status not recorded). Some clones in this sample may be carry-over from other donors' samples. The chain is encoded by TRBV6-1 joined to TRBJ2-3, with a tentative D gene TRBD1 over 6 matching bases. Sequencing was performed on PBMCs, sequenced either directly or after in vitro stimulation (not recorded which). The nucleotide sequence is TGTGCCAGCATCCAGGGGCCTAGCACAGATACGCAGTATTTT. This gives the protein CASIQGPSTDTQYF.